This T cell receptor beta chain was captured by sequencing in a study of T cells in Graves' hyperthyroidism and ophthalmopathy. Study findings and constraints: Most clonotypes that expanded in the thyroid above 0.001 also showed up in blood.

Stable hyperthyroidism: no ophthalmopathy progression over 18 months of follow-up. Newly diagnosed patients aged 18 to 65 had hyperthyroidism of under 2 months' duration. Uncontrolled infection, other autoimmune disease, pregnancy and lactation each barred patients from inclusion. RNA transcripts gave rise to amplified TCR beta CDR3 regions. TCR CDR3 underwent first-round RT-PCR with the HTBI primer set. In TCRdb, the multiplex PCR reads were re-called with MiXCR into one record per CDR3 protein. The data contain hundreds of thousands of distinct CDR3 sequences, around 15% of them seen just once; the ten biggest clones take up roughly 10%. V shed 3 bases and J 5 bases; nucleotides not matched to a gene: 6. CDR3 length equals 14 residues. Germline V gives CDR1 SGHNT, CDR2 YYREEE (reference sequence). The sample holds a few counts of this clonotype. The antigen remains undetermined.

Sequenced: blood. The gene calls are TRBV5-4 and TRBJ2-5; 8 positions match TRBD2. The clonotype was recovered from a young woman with Graves' hyperthyroidism. The CDR3 nucleotides read TGTGCCAGCAGCTCGAAAGCGGGAGTTGAGACCCAGTACTTC. Its protein is CASSSKAGVETQYF.